The TCR beta chain under discussion was sequenced for a study of blood T cell repertoires in COVID-19. Whole-study context: Italy, Spain and the United States were the sources of the convalescent and acute COVID-19 samples. PBMCs, B-cell-depleted T cells, or T cells were the source of the cDNA or gDNA that made up the material.

Germline lookup yields CDR1 GTSNPN and CDR2 SVGIG (reference sequence). This CDR3 comprises 12 residues. V dropped 4 bases and J dropped 3 bases, with 10 bases sitting between them. In the authors' workflow: How many nucleated cells were present was estimated from reference gene primer amplification. The assay was immunoSEQ multiplex PCR, and TCRdb's table has in-frame clones only and misses some. V, J and clone size are taken as reported in that table, and D and trimming were inferred from the DNA itself. The repertoire includes roughly 440,000 clones, 70% to 90% of them detected once, and roughly an eighth sits in the top ten. This clone was seen a single time. One Seattle source followed patients from active infection through their disease course.

The rearrangement joins TRBV30 to TRBJ2-7; a weak D match, TRBD2 (6 bases). The clonotype comes from a woman aged 45-59 years with COVID-19, enrolled during active disease. The material sequenced was peripheral blood. CDR3 nucleotides: TGTGCCTGGAACCCGGGGGACTACGAGCAGTACTTC. It encodes CAWNPGDYEQYF.